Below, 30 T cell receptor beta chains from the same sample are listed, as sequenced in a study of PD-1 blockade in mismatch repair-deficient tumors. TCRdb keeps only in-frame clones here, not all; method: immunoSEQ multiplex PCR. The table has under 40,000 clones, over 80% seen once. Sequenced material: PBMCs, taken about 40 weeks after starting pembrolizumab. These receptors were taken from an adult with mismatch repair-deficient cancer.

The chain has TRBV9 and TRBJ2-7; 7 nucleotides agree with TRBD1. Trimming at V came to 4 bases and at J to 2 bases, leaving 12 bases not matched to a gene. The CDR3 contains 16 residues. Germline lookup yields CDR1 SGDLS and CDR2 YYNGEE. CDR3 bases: TGTGCCAGCAGCACGGGGCCAGGGGGTAGAACCTACGAGCAGTACTTC. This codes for CASSTGPGGRTYEQYF.

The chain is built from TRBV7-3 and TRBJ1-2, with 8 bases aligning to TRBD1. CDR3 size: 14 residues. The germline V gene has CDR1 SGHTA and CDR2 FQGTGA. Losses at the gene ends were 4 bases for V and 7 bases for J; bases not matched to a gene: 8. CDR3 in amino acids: CASSSLGQGSGYTF. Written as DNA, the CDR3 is TGTGCCAGCAGCTCCCTTGGACAGGGCTCTGGCTACACCTTC.

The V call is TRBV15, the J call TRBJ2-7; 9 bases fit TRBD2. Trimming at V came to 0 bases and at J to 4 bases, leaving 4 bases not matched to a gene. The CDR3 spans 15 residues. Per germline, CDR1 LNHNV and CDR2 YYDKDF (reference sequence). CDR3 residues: CATSREAGGTYEQYF. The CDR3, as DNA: TGTGCCACCAGCAGAGAGGCGGGAGGGACATACGAGCAGTACTTC.

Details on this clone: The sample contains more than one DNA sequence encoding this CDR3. The CDR3: CASSFSQGGSQPQHF. Written as DNA, the CDR3 is TGTGCCAGCAGTTTTTCACAGGGGGGAAGTCAACCCCAGCATTTT. This sequence joins TRBV6-5 and TRBJ1-5; 8 bases match TRBD1. V was clipped by 4 bases and J by 10 bases; unmatched bases: 12. CDR3 length: 15 residues. Germline-derived CDR1 and CDR2 are MNHEY and SVGAGI.

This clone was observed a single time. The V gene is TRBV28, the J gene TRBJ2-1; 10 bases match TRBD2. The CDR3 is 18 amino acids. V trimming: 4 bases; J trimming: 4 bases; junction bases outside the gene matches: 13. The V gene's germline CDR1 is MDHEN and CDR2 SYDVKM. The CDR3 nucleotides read TGTGCCAGCAGTTCGGCTAGCGGGAGAACCACCCTTTACAATGAGCAGTTCTTC. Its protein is CASSSASGRTTLYNEQFF. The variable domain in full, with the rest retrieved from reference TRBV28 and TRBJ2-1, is DVKVTQSSRYLVKRTGEKVFLECVQDMDHENMFWYRQDPGLGLRLIYFSYDVKMKEKGDIPEGYSVSREKKERFSLILESASTNQTSMYLCASSSASGRTTLYNEQFFGPGTRLTVL.

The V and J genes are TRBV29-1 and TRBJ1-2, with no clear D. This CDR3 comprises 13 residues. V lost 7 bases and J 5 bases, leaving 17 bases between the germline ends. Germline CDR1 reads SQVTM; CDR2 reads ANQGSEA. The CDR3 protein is CSATKSESYGYTF. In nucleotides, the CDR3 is TGCAGCGCCACAAAGAGCGAATCGTATGGCTACACCTTC. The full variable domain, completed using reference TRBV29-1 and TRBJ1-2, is SAVISQKPSRDICQRGTSLTIQCQVDSQVTMMFWYRQQPGQSLTLIATANQGSEATYESGFVIDKFPISRPNLTFSTLTVSNMSPEDSSIYLCSATKSESYGYTFGSGTRLTVV.

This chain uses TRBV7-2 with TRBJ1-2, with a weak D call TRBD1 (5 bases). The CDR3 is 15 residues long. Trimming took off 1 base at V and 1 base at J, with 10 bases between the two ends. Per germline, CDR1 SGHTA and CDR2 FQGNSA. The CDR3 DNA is TGTGCCAGCAGCTTAGGGTCCGGGGGTAACTATGGCTACACCTTC. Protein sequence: CASSLGSGGNYGYTF.

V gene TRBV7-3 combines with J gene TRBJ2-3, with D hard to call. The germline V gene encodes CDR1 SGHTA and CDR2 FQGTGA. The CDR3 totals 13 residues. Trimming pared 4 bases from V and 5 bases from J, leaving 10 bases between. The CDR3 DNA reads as TGTGCCAGCAGCTATTCCGGCGGAGATACGCAGTATTTT. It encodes CASSYSGGDTQYF.

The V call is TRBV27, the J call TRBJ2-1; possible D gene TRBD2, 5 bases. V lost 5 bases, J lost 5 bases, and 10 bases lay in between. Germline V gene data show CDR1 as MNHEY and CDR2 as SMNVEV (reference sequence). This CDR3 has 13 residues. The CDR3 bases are TGTGCCAGCAGTCCCCAGGAGGACAATGAGCAGTTCTTC. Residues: CASSPQEDNEQFF.

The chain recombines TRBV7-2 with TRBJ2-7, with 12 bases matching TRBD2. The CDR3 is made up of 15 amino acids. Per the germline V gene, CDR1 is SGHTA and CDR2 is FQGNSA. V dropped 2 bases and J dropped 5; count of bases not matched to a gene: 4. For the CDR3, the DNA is TGTGCCAGCAGCTTACGACTAGCGGGAGCGGACGAGCAGTACTTC. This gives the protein CASSLRLAGADEQYF.

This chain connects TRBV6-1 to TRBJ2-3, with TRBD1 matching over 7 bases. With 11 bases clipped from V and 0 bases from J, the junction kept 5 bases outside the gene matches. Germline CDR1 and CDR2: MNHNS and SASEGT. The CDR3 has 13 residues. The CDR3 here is CAGRDSSTDTQYF. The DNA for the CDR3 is TGTGCCGGTCGGGACAGCAGCACAGATACGCAGTATTTT.

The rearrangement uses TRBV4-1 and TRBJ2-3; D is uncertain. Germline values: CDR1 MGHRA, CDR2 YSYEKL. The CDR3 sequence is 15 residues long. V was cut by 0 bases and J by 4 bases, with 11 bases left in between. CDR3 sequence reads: CASSQDWRTADTQYF. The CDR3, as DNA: TGCGCCAGCAGCCAAGATTGGAGAACCGCAGATACGCAGTATTTT.

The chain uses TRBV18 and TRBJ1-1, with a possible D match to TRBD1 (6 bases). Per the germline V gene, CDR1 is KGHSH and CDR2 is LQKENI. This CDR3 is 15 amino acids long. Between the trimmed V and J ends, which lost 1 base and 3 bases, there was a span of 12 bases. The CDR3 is CASSPHNRVDTEAFF. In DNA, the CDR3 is TGTGCCAGCTCACCACACAACAGGGTTGACACTGAAGCTTTCTTT.

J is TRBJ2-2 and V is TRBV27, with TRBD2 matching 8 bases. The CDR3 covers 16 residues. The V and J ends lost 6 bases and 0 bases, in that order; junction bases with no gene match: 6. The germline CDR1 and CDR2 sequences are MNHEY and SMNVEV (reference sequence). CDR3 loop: CASRPNSGTNTGELFF. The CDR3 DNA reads TGTGCCAGCAGGCCGAATAGCGGGACGAACACCGGGGAGCTGTTTTTT.

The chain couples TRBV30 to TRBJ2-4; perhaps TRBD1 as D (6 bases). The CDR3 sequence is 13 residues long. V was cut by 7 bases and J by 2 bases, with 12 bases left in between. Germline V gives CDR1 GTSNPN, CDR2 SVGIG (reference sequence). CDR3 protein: CAYAQGTKNIQYF. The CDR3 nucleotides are TGTGCCTACGCACAGGGTACCAAAAACATTCAGTACTTC.

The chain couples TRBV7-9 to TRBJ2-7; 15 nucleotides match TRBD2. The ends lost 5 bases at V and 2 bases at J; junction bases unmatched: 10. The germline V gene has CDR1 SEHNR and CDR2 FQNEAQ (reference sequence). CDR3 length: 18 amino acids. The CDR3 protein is CASSQGLAGGPIPYEQYF. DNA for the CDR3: TGTGCCAGCAGCCAGGGACTAGCGGGAGGTCCCATCCCCTACGAGCAGTACTTC. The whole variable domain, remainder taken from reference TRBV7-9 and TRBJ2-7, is DTGVSQNPRHKITKRGQNVTFRCDPISEHNRLYWYRQTLGQGPEFLTYFQNEAQLEKSRLLSDRFSAERPKGSFSTLEIQRTEQGDSAMYLCASSQGLAGGPIPYEQYFGPGTRLTVT.

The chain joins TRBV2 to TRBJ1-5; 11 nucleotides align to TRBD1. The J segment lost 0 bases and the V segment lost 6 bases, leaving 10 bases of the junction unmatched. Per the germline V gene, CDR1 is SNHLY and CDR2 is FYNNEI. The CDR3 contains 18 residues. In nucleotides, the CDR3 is TGTGCCAGCAGGGAACCGGGACAGGGGGTTACTAGCAATCAGCCCCAGCATTTT. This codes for CASREPGQGVTSNQPQHF.

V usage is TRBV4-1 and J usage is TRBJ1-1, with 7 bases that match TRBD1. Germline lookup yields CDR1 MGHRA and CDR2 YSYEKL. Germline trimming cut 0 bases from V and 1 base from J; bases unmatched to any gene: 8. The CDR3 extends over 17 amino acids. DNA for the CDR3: TGCGCCAGCAGCCAAGACCCTAGGACAGGCCGGAACACTGAAGCTTTCTTT. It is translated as CASSQDPRTGRNTEAFF.

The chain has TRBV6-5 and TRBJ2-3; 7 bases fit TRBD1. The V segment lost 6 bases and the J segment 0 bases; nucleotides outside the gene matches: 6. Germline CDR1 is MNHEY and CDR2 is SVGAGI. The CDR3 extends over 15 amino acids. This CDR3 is CASRVRGGSTDTQYF. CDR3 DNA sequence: TGTGCCAGCAGGGTACGAGGGGGCAGCACAGATACGCAGTATTTT.

The CDR3 here is CASRPPGLAEHTQYF. In DNA, the CDR3 is TGTGCCAGCAGACCACCGGGACTAGCGGAACATACGCAGTATTTT. This chain joins TRBV5-5 and TRBJ2-3; TRBD2 agrees at 11 bases. Losses at the gene ends were 5 bases for V and 7 bases for J; bases not matched to a gene: 9. The CDR3 covers 15 residues. Germline assignment: CDR1 SGHKS and CDR2 YYEKEE (reference sequence).

The CDR3 here is CASSPSTSGIYEQYF. In DNA form, the CDR3 reads TGTGCCAGCAGCCCTTCGACTAGCGGGATCTACGAGCAGTACTTC. The chain combines TRBV7-3 with TRBJ2-7; TRBD2 aligns across 11 bases. The J segment lost 3 bases and the V segment lost 5 bases, leaving 6 bases of the junction unmatched. Germline CDR1 is SGHTA and CDR2 is FQGTGA. The CDR3 loop spans 15 amino acids.

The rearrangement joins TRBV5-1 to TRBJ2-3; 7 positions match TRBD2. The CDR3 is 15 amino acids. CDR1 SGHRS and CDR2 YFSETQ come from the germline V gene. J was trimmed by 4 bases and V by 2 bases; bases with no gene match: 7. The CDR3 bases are TGCGCCAGCAGCTTTGGGGGAGGGCCGTCAGATACGCAGTATTTT. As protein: CASSFGGGPSDTQYF.

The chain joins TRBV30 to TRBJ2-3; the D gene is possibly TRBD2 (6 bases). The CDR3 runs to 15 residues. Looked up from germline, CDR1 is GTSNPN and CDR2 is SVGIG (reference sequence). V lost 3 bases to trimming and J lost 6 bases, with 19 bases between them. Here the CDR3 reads CAWSLLAGSGDTQYF. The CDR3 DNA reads TGTGCCTGGAGCCTCCTGGCGGGATCCGGGGATACGCAGTATTTT.

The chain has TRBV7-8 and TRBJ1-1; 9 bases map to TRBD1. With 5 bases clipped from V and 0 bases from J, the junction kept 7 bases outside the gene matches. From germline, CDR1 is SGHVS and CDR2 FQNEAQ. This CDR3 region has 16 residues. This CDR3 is CASSPWTGALNTEAFF. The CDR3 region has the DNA TGTGCCAGCAGCCCATGGACAGGGGCGCTGAACACTGAAGCTTTCTTT.

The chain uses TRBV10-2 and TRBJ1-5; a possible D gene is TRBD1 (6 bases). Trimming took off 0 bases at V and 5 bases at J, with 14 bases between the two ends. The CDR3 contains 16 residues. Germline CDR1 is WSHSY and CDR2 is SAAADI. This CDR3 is CASSESTAAGDQPQHF. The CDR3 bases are TGCGCCAGCAGTGAGTCGACGGCGGCAGGGGATCAGCCCCAGCATTTT.

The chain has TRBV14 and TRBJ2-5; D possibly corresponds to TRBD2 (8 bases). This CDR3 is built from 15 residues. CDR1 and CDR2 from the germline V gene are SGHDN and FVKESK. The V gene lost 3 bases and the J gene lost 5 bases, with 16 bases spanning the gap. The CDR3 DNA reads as TGTGCCAGCAGCCAGGGGACTAGGGGGCTGGAGACCCAGTACTTC. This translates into CASSQGTRGLETQYF.

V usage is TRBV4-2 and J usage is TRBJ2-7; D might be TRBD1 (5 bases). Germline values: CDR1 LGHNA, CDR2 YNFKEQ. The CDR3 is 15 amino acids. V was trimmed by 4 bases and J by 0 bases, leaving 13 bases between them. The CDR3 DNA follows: TGTGCCAGCAGCCCAACCCAGACAGCCTCCTACGAGCAGTACTTC. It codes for CASSPTQTASYEQYF.

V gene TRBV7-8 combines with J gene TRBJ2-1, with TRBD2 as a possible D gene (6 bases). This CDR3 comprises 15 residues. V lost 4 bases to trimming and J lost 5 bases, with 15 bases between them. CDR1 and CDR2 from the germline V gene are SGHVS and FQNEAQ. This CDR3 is CASSSRERANNEQFF. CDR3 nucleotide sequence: TGTGCCAGCAGCTCACGGGAGCGGGCCAACAATGAGCAGTTCTTC.

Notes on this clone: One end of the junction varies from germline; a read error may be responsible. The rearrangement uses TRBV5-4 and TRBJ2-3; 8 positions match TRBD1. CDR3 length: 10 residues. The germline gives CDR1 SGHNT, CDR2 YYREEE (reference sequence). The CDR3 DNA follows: TGTGCCAGCAGGGAGTGGACAGGGTGGTTT. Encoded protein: CASREWTGWF.

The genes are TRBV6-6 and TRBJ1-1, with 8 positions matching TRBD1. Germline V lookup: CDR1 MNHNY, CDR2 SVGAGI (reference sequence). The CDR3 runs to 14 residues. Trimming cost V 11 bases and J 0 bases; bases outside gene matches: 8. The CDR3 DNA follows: TGTGCCGGCAATCCGGGACAGGTGAACACTGAAGCTTTCTTT. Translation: CAGNPGQVNTEAFF.